This T cell receptor (beta chain) was identified in a study of T cell responses to AZD1222 COVID-19 vaccine. Overall study results and limits: At study baseline, merely several AZD1222 recipients were seropositive. With dominance at 160-218 and 743-854, vaccine-associated CD4 TCRs spanned spike.

Here immunoSEQ multiplex PCR was the method, and the copy in TCRdb shows in-frame clones only, minus some. The sample includes 150,000 or so clones, roughly 90% seen only once; the top ten take roughly 0.98%. The CDR3 sequence is 15 residues long. Trimming took 6 bases from V and 3 from J, leaving 14 bases between them. CDR1 SNHLY and CDR2 FYNNEI come from the germline V gene. Points on this clone: Its specificity is unknown.

The rearrangement joins TRBV2 to TRBJ1-4, with unresolved D. This clonotype was obtained from an adult who received the AZD1222 COVID-19 vaccine. The specimen was peripheral blood, collected 28 days after the second AZD1222 dose. The CDR3 region has the DNA TGTGCCAGCAGCCGCGGGTTCGCGGCTAATGAAAAACTGTTTTTT. Translation gives CASSRGFAANEKLFF.